A single sample is the source of the 25 T cell receptor beta chains below, sequenced in a study of blood T cell repertoires in COVID-19. Sequencing used immunoSEQ multiplex PCR; TCRdb keeps in-frame clones, though not all of them. The profile covers fewer than 200,000 clones, with over 75% appearing a single time and roughly 2.8% taken by the ten largest. The sample was peripheral blood. The receptor set was obtained from a man aged 65 to 79 with acute or convalescent COVID-19.

This chain connects TRBV6-5 to TRBJ1-1; TRBD1 is a possible D gene (5 bases). Germline V gene data show CDR1 as MNHEY and CDR2 as SVGAGI. CDR3 length equals 15 residues. V was cut by 4 bases and J by 3 bases, with 15 bases left in between. CDR3 in DNA: TGTGCCAGCAGTTTAAAGTGGGGGGGGGACACTGAAGCTTTCTTT. It codes for CASSLKWGGDTEAFF.

This clone was picked up a small number of times. The chain uses TRBV11-2 and TRBJ2-3, with TRBD1 matching over 9 bases. Germline values: CDR1 SGHAT, CDR2 FQNNGV. V was pared by 2 bases and J by 4 bases, with 4 bases of the junction left unmatched. The CDR3 has 15 amino acids. The CDR3 loop is CASSLTRTGADTQYF. The CDR3 region has the DNA TGTGCCAGCAGCTTAACCCGGACAGGGGCAGATACGCAGTATTTT.

The chain couples TRBV6-5 to TRBJ2-7, with D maybe TRBD1 (6 bases). The CDR3 sequence is 11 residues long. Looked up from germline, CDR1 is MNHEY and CDR2 is SVGAGI. The germline V and J ends were trimmed by 5 bases and 7 bases, with 9 bases remaining between them. The CDR3 nucleotides are TGTGCCAGCAGTAACGACAGGGAGCAGTACTTC. Residues: CASSNDREQYF.

The V and J genes are TRBV11-3 and TRBJ2-7; 9 positions match TRBD2. The germline gives CDR1 SGHNT, CDR2 YENEEA. Trimming cost V 5 bases and J 2 bases; bases outside gene matches: 4. This CDR3 is 14 amino acids long. The CDR3 sequence is CASSPAGGPYEQYF. CDR3 in DNA: TGTGCCAGCAGCCCCGCGGGAGGGCCCTACGAGCAGTACTTC.

V usage is TRBV9 and J usage is TRBJ2-3, with a weak D call TRBD2 (5 bases). Per the germline V gene, CDR1 is SGDLS and CDR2 is YYNGEE. The CDR3 contains 14 residues. Trimming removed 4 bases at V and 4 bases at J, with 13 bases between. The DNA of the CDR3 is TGTGCCAGCAGCATCGCCGGGGAGTCAGATACGCAGTATTTT. Translating it yields CASSIAGESDTQYF.

In its sample, this clone was seen a few times. V and J are TRBV4-1 and TRBJ1-2; D is unresolved. From germline, CDR1 is MGHRA and CDR2 YSYEKL. V dropped 0 bases and J dropped 0 bases, with 11 bases sitting between them. The CDR3 extends over 16 amino acids. CDR3 DNA: TGCGCCAGCAGCCAAGATGAGGGTATTCCTAACTATGGCTACACCTTC. It translates to CASSQDEGIPNYGYTF.

The chain links TRBV19 to TRBJ1-5; a weak D match, TRBD1 (5 bases). The V end lost 1 base, the J end lost 4 bases, and 8 bases lay between the germline ends. This CDR3 comprises 14 residues. CDR1 is LNHDA, CDR2 SQIVND, per germline (reference sequence). CDR3 in DNA: TGTGCCAGTAGTATAGCGGGGGGGAATCAGCCCCAGCATTTT. Residues: CASSIAGGNQPQHF.

This clone has more than one count but fewer than ten. The chain uses TRBV3-1 (or the pseudogene TRBV3-2) and TRBJ2-1, with D perhaps TRBD2 (6 bases). Trimming removed 3 bases from V and 6 bases from J, with 15 bases in between. This CDR3 comprises 15 residues. From germline, CDR1 is LGHDT and CDR2 YNNKEL (reference sequence). CDR3 loop: CASSQRERVSNEQFF. The CDR3 DNA reads as TGTGCCAGCAGCCAGAGGGAGCGGGTAAGCAATGAGCAGTTCTTC.

J is TRBJ2-1 and V is TRBV11-3, with TRBD2 matching 12 bases. Germline CDR1 SGHNT, CDR2 YENEEA. This CDR3 has 18 residues. V lost 4 bases, J lost 0 bases, and 7 bases stayed unmatched. The CDR3 here is CASSSGTSGFSSYNEQFF. CDR3 sequence (DNA): TGTGCCAGCAGCTCCGGGACTAGCGGGTTTAGCTCCTACAATGAGCAGTTCTTC. The whole variable domain, remainder taken from reference TRBV11-3 and TRBJ2-1, is EAGVVQSPRYKIIEKKQPVAFWCNPISGHNTLYWYLQNLGQGPELLIRYENEEAVDDSQLPKDRFSAERLKGVDSTLKIQPAELGDSAVYLCASSSGTSGFSSYNEQFFGPGTRLTVL.

V gene TRBV5-1 combines with J gene TRBJ1-1; D may be TRBD1 (5 bases). CDR1 and CDR2 (germline): SGHRS, YFSETQ. V was shortened by 4 bases and J by 5 bases, with 18 bases between the two germline ends. There are 15 residues in the CDR3. The CDR3 coding sequence is TGCGCCAGCAGCCCGTACCTGGGGGGTGGGACTGAAGCTTTCTTT. Amino acids: CASSPYLGGGTEAFF.

This rearrangement joins TRBV15 to TRBJ1-1; 7 bases map to TRBD1. This CDR3 comprises 16 residues. Trimming removed 1 base from V and 1 base from J; junction bases left unmatched: 6. CDR1 and CDR2 (germline): LNHNV, YYDKDF (reference sequence). CDR3 bases: TGTGCCACCAGCAGAGGGGGGGACAGCCAGAACACTGAAGCTTTCTTT. It specifies CATSRGGDSQNTEAFF.

This clone was recorded a few times. The rearrangement links TRBV27 to TRBJ2-7, with D tentatively TRBD2 (6 bases). From germline, CDR1 is MNHEY and CDR2 SMNVEV (reference sequence). Trimming removed 3 bases from V and 6 bases from J, with 9 bases in between. This CDR3 has 12 residues. As DNA, the CDR3 is TGTGCCAGCAGTTTTTGGGGAGGCGAGCAGTACTTC. It specifies CASSFWGGEQYF.

This clone occurred a few times. This chain links TRBV5-1 with TRBJ1-1; a weak D match, TRBD1 (6 bases). CDR1 and CDR2 (germline): SGHRS, YFSETQ. The ends were cut back, 0 bases at V and 6 bases at J, with 15 bases in the middle. This CDR3 contains 15 residues. The CDR3 nucleotides read TGCGCCAGCAGCTTGGTGGGACAACCACAGTCTGAAGCTTTCTTT. Translated: CASSLVGQPQSEAFF.

V is TRBV5-8 and J is TRBJ2-4; 9 bases are a match to TRBD1. Germline V gene sequence: CDR1 SGHTS, CDR2 YDEGEE. The CDR3 is 17 amino acids. The ends lost 3 bases at V and 3 bases at J; junction bases unmatched: 10. DNA for the CDR3: TGTGCCAGCAGCTCTGGGCGACCGGGACAGGGCAAAAACATTCAGTACTTC. It specifies CASSSGRPGQGKNIQYF. The variable domain in full, completed from reference TRBV5-8 and TRBJ2-4, reads EAGVTQSPTHLIKTRGQQATLRCSPISGHTSVYWYQQALGLGLQFLLWYDEGEERNRGNFPPRFSGRQFPNYSSELNVNALELEDSALYLCASSSGRPGQGKNIQYFGAGTRLSVL.

The V and J genes are TRBV28 and TRBJ2-7; the match to TRBD1 covers 7 bases. The CDR3 length is 16 residues. From germline, CDR1 is MDHEN and CDR2 SYDVKM. Unmatched junction bases numbered 13, after V lost 6 bases and J lost 2 bases. CDR3 sequence reads: CASRFRLTGTPYEQYF. CDR3 nucleotides: TGTGCCAGCAGGTTTAGGCTGACAGGGACCCCCTACGAGCAGTACTTC.

J is TRBJ1-1 and V is TRBV6-5; D might be TRBD1 (5 bases). CDR3 length equals 15 residues. Germline values: CDR1 MNHEY, CDR2 SVGAGI. The V end was cut by 0 bases, the J end by 0 bases, with 8 bases between. This CDR3 reads CASSYSAGLNTEAFF. The CDR3 DNA reads as TGTGCCAGCAGTTACTCTGCAGGGTTGAACACTGAAGCTTTCTTT.

The chain couples TRBV11-3 to TRBJ2-5; TRBD2 aligns across 8 bases. V lost 1 base, J lost 4 bases, and 5 bases stayed unmatched. CDR3 size: 15 residues. Germline lookup yields CDR1 SGHNT and CDR2 YENEEA. The CDR3 DNA reads TGTGCCAGCAGCTTAGCTGCCGGGAGGGGAGAGACCCAGTACTTC. This encodes CASSLAAGRGETQYF. The full variable domain, rest sourced from reference TRBV11-3 and TRBJ2-5, is EAGVVQSPRYKIIEKKQPVAFWCNPISGHNTLYWYLQNLGQGPELLIRYENEEAVDDSQLPKDRFSAERLKGVDSTLKIQPAELGDSAVYLCASSLAAGRGETQYFGPGTRLLVL.

The rearrangement links TRBV7-9 to TRBJ1-6, with D unresolved. The germline gives CDR1 SEHNR, CDR2 FQNEAQ (reference sequence). V shed 2 bases and J shed 10 bases, with 12 bases lying between them. This CDR3 region has 14 residues. CDR3 loop: CASSLFRGGSPLHF. The DNA of the CDR3 is TGTGCCAGCAGCTTATTTAGAGGCGGCTCACCCCTCCACTTT.

The gene calls are TRBV19 and TRBJ1-4, with a weak D call TRBD1 (6 bases). Trimming stripped 0 bases from V and 7 bases from J, with 27 bases between. Per the germline V gene, CDR1 is LNHDA and CDR2 is SQIVND (reference sequence). The CDR3 is made up of 20 amino acids. The CDR3 sequence: CASSIDPSGHRTWGTEKLFF. The CDR3 bases are TGTGCCAGTAGTATAGATCCCTCGGGACACCGTACTTGGGGGACTGAAAAACTGTTTTTT.

The V and J genes are TRBV30 and TRBJ1-4, with 10 nucleotides matching TRBD1. Germline values: CDR1 GTSNPN, CDR2 SVGIG (reference sequence). The CDR3 length is 14 residues. V lost 1 base and J lost 5; bases outside the gene matches: 1. CDR3 DNA sequence: TGTGCCTGGAGTGGGGGACAGGGGAATGAAAAACTGTTTTTT. Amino acids: CAWSGGQGNEKLFF.

The CDR3, as DNA: TGTGCCATCTCCGACAGGGTAAACACTGAAGCTTTCTTT. This sequence encodes CAISDRVNTEAFF. The chain is built from TRBV6-6 and TRBJ1-1; 7 bases agree with TRBD1. The CDR3 contains 13 residues. Germline trimming cut 10 bases from V and 2 bases from J; bases unmatched to any gene: 7. The germline gives CDR1 MNHNY, CDR2 SVGAGI (reference sequence).

This chain connects TRBV19 to TRBJ1-4; D may be TRBD1 (5 bases). Germline-derived CDR1 and CDR2 are LNHDA and SQIVND (reference sequence). This CDR3 has 16 amino acids. The ends were cut back, 7 bases at V and 0 bases at J, with 15 bases in the middle. CDR3 sequence: CASIDQGFATNEKLFF. DNA for the CDR3: TGTGCCAGTATCGACCAGGGCTTTGCAACTAATGAAAAACTGTTTTTT.

The chain links TRBV18 to TRBJ1-2; 7 positions agree with TRBD1. CDR1 is KGHSH, CDR2 LQKENI, per germline. The CDR3 consists of 17 residues. Germline trimming cut 4 bases from V and 0 bases from J; bases unmatched to any gene: 11. This CDR3 is CASSLLGDSKTNYGYTF. CDR3 sequence (DNA): TGTGCCAGCTCACTCCTCGGGGACAGCAAAACTAACTATGGCTACACCTTC.

This sequence joins TRBV4-3 and TRBJ2-1; TRBD2 matches 10 bases. Losses at the gene ends were 5 bases for V and 6 bases for J; bases not matched to a gene: 7. This CDR3 is built from 15 residues. Per germline, CDR1 LGHNA and CDR2 YSLEER. The CDR3 DNA sequence: TGCGCCAGCAGCTACGGGACTAGCGCTGGCAATGAGCAGTTCTTC. Translation gives CASSYGTSAGNEQFF.

The V gene is TRBV9, the J gene TRBJ1-1; tentative D call: TRBD1 (6 bases). The germline V and J ends were trimmed by 0 bases and 3 bases, with 6 bases remaining between them. Germline loops: CDR1 SGDLS, CDR2 YYNGEE. The CDR3 extends over 13 amino acids. Here the CDR3 reads CASSVAGDTEAFF. The CDR3, as DNA: TGTGCCAGCAGCGTAGCAGGGGACACTGAAGCTTTCTTT.